This TCR beta chain came from a study of blood T cell repertoires in COVID-19. As for the study in general: Samples came from the United States, Italy and Spain, spanning acute and convalescent COVID-19.

The assay was immunoSEQ multiplex PCR, and TCRdb's table has in-frame clones only and misses some. The repertoire holds approximately 210,000 clones, with approximately 80% as singletons. The study drew participants aged about 18 to 90 years from around 24 US areas. Categorization into cohorts depended on clinical history that participants reported. The sample comprised PBMCs or T cells enriched from blood (not recorded which). The TCR sequence derives from a man aged 30-40 years with acute COVID-19.

As DNA, the CDR3 is TGCAGCGTTGGTAATAGCAATCAGCCCCAGCATTTT. This translates into CSVGNSNQPQHF. The V and J genes are TRBV29-1 and TRBJ1-5; no clear D gene. The CDR3 contains 12 residues. V dropped 4 bases and J dropped 0 bases, with 4 bases sitting between them. CDR1 is SQVTM, CDR2 ANQGSEA, per germline.